Below are 8 T cell receptor beta chains sequenced from a single sample in a study of blood T cell repertoires in COVID-19. Profiling relied on immunoSEQ multiplex PCR, and the TCRdb table lists in-frame clones only, not all of them. This sample carries roughly 220,000 clones, around 90% of them seen once, and the ten largest clones take about 14%. Sample: PBMCs or T cells enriched from blood (not recorded which). The receptors were gathered from a woman in her forties or fifties with acute COVID-19.

The J gene is TRBJ1-3, the V gene TRBV2, with unresolved D. V was pared by 11 bases and J by 0 bases, with 8 bases between. Germline CDR1 is SNHLY and CDR2 is FYNNEI. The CDR3 length is 12 residues. CDR3 nucleotide sequence: TGTGCCGCCCGGGACTCTGGAAACACCATATATTTT. Translating gives CAARDSGNTIYF.

The J gene is TRBJ2-3, the V gene TRBV28; TRBD2 aligns across 11 bases. V gave up 6 bases and J gave up 4 bases; unmatched junction bases: 6. Germline V lookup: CDR1 MDHEN, CDR2 SYDVKM. The CDR3 is made up of 15 amino acids. CDR3 nucleotides: TGTGCCAGCAGACTAGCGGGAGATTCGCCAGATACGCAGTATTTT. It specifies CASRLAGDSPDTQYF.

The count of this clone is one. This sequence joins TRBV7-9 and TRBJ2-1; the D gene is possibly TRBD1 (6 bases). Germline V CDR1 and CDR2: SEHNR, FQNEAQ (reference sequence). V was pared by 6 bases and J by 15 bases, with 18 bases between. This CDR3 has 12 residues. In nucleotides, the CDR3 is TGTGCCAGCAGTTCTGGACTTCAGGGGTTGTTCTTC. Translation: CASSSGLQGLFF.

The V and J genes are TRBV5-1 and TRBJ1-1; TRBD1 agrees at 7 bases. J gave up 1 base and V 6 bases, and 12 bases lay outside the gene matches. The CDR3 loop spans 16 amino acids. The germline CDR1 and CDR2 sequences are SGHRS and YFSETQ. CDR3 DNA: TGCGCCAGCAATCATCAGGGGGGTTATGCGAACACTGAAGCTTTCTTT. Residues: CASNHQGGYANTEAFF.

CDR3 sequence (DNA): TGTGCCACCTCCTCAACGGCCGGGTGGGTGAGCGAGCAGTACTTC. Its translation is CATSSTAGWVSEQYF. The rearrangement uses TRBV19 and TRBJ2-7; unclear D gene. CDR1 and CDR2 (germline): LNHDA, SQIVND (reference sequence). Trimming stripped 10 bases from V and 6 bases from J, with 25 bases between. The CDR3 consists of 15 residues.

This rearrangement joins TRBV10-3 to TRBJ2-7; 8 bases are shared with TRBD2. The V and J ends lost 2 bases and 5 bases, in that order; junction bases with no gene match: 11. CDR1 and CDR2 (germline): ENHRY, SYGVKD. The length of the CDR3 is 16 residues. CDR3 DNA: TGTGCCATCAGTGAGGGCAGGGGTAGCGGGGACCACGAGCAGTACTTC. This gives the protein CAISEGRGSGDHEQYF.

The V and J genes are TRBV9 and TRBJ1-2; 7 bases match TRBD1. The germline CDR1 and CDR2 sequences are SGDLS and YYNGEE. The CDR3 runs to 14 residues. Trimming removed 3 bases from V and 3 bases from J; junction bases left unmatched: 5. CDR3 in amino acids: CASSAQGTHYGYTF. CDR3 nucleotide sequence: TGTGCCAGCAGCGCACAGGGGACCCACTATGGCTACACCTTC.

This sequence joins TRBV7-9 and TRBJ2-7; the match to TRBD2 covers 7 bases. The CDR3 spans 18 residues. J lost 6 bases, V lost 1 base, and 18 bases had no gene match. Germline V gene data show CDR1 as SEHNR and CDR2 as FQNEAQ (reference sequence). CDR3 region: CASSLGTRGEGLVREQYF. CDR3 DNA: TGTGCCAGCAGCTTAGGGACTAGAGGGGAGGGCCTAGTTCGCGAGCAGTACTTC. Filled out from reference TRBV7-9 and TRBJ2-7, the complete variable domain reads DTGVSQNPRHKITKRGQNVTFRCDPISEHNRLYWYRQTLGQGPEFLTYFQNEAQLEKSRLLSDRFSAERPKGSFSTLEIQRTEQGDSAMYLCASSLGTRGEGLVREQYFGPGTRLTVT.